A selection of T cell receptor beta chains follows, all from one sample in a study of early T cells in non-severe SARS-CoV-2 infection. TCRdb called the 5' RACE reads again in MiXCR, with one record for every CDR3 protein. The sample holds nearly 80,000 distinct CDR3 sequences, about 13% seen once. Sequenced input: whole blood. The source is an adult who was a healthcare worker with PCR-confirmed SARS-CoV-2 infection or an uninfected control (not recorded which). Each CDR3 is given with its conserved first and last residue. A D gene is named only where the DNA matches it firmly. Size values are once, few and many counts, or a class for expanded clones, and some rows have none.

V gene: TRBV7-9
CDR3 length: 16
clone size: many
J gene: TRBJ2-3
D gene: TRBD2
CDR3 DNA: TGTGCCAGCAGCTTTCGAAGCGGGGGGGCCGCAGATACGCAGTATTTT
CDR3 protein: CASSFRSGGAADTQYF

V gene: TRBV19
CDR3 length: 15
clone size: -
J gene: TRBJ2-2
D gene: -
CDR3 DNA: TGTGCCAGTAGTGGACAATTCCCGAACACCGGGGAGCTGTTTTTT
CDR3 protein: CASSGQFPNTGELFF

V gene: TRBV20-1
CDR3 length: 13
clone size: -
J gene: TRBJ1-1
D gene: TRBD1
CDR3 DNA: TGCAGTGCCCCCTTGACAGGGCGCACTGAAGCTTTCTTT
CDR3 protein: CSAPLTGRTEAFF

V gene: TRBV7-8
CDR3 length: 13
clone size: few
J gene: TRBJ2-7
D gene: -
CDR3 DNA: TGTGCCAGCAGCTCGGACAGCTCCTACGAGCAGTACTTC
CDR3 protein: CASSSDSSYEQYF

V gene: TRBV9
CDR3 length: 14
clone size: -
J gene: TRBJ1-4
D gene: TRBD1
CDR3 DNA: TGTGCCAGCAGCGTCGGACAGGGGTATGAAAAACTGTTTTTT
CDR3 protein: CASSVGQGYEKLFF

V gene: TRBV6-2/TRBV6-3
CDR3 length: 14
clone size: many
J gene: TRBJ2-6
D gene: -
CDR3 DNA: TGTGCCAGCAGTTACATCTCTGGGGCCAACGTCCTGACTTTC
CDR3 protein: CASSYISGANVLTF

V gene: TRBV12-3/TRBV12-4
CDR3 length: 15
clone size: many
J gene: TRBJ1-6
D gene: TRBD1
CDR3 DNA: TGTGCCAGCAGTTTATATGTGGACAGGGTTTCACCCCTCCACTTT
CDR3 protein: CASSLYVDRVSPLHF

V gene: TRBV28
CDR3 length: 12
clone size: few
J gene: TRBJ2-7
D gene: -
CDR3 DNA: TGTGCCAGCAGGTCCTGGTCGGACGAGCAGTACTTC
CDR3 protein: CASRSWSDEQYF

V gene: TRBV20-1
CDR3 length: 13
clone size: few
J gene: TRBJ1-4
D gene: -
CDR3 DNA: TGCAGTGCTAGACCGGACGGCGGTGAAAAACTGTTTTTT
CDR3 protein: CSARPDGGEKLFF

V gene: TRBV6-4
CDR3 length: 13
clone size: many
J gene: TRBJ2-1
D gene: -
CDR3 DNA: TGTGCCAGCAGTGAAGGTGCCAACAATGAGCAGTTCTTC
CDR3 protein: CASSEGANNEQFF

V gene: TRBV11-3
CDR3 length: 17
clone size: many
J gene: TRBJ2-3
D gene: TRBD1
CDR3 DNA: TGTGCCAGCAGCTTGGACCCGGGGTCAGGGGGCGCCGAAACGCAGTATTTT
CDR3 protein: CASSLDPGSGGAETQYF

V gene: TRBV29-1
CDR3 length: 14
clone size: few
J gene: TRBJ2-1
D gene: TRBD2
CDR3 DNA: TGCAGCGTTGAACTAGCGGAAGCCTACAATGAGCAGTTCTTC
CDR3 protein: CSVELAEAYNEQFF

V gene: TRBV30
CDR3 length: 15
clone size: -
J gene: TRBJ2-3
D gene: -
CDR3 DNA: TGTGCCTGGAGTTCAGCGGGACAGCCAACAGATGCGCAGTATTTT
CDR3 protein: CAWSSAGQPTDAQYF

V gene: TRBV5-1
CDR3 length: 14
clone size: -
J gene: TRBJ2-3
D gene: -
CDR3 DNA: TGCGCCAGCACCGGGACCCTTAGCACAGATACGCAGTATTTT
CDR3 protein: CASTGTLSTDTQYF

V gene: TRBV20-1
CDR3 length: 16
clone size: -
J gene: TRBJ1-3
D gene: -
CDR3 DNA: TGCAGTGCCACTCCAGACGCGGGGCTCTCTGGAAACACCATATATTTT
CDR3 protein: CSATPDAGLSGNTIYF

V gene: TRBV28
CDR3 length: 13
clone size: few
J gene: TRBJ2-2
D gene: TRBD1
CDR3 DNA: TGTGCCAGCAGAGCAGGGGGCCCTCCGGAGCTGTTTTTT
CDR3 protein: CASRAGGPPELFF

V gene: TRBV6-4
CDR3 length: 15
clone size: medium-sized
J gene: TRBJ2-1
D gene: TRBD2
CDR3 DNA: TGTGCCAGCAGTGACACTAGCGGAGGTTGGAATGAGCAGTTCTTC
CDR3 protein: CASSDTSGGWNEQFF

V gene: TRBV6-1
CDR3 length: 14
clone size: many
J gene: TRBJ2-7
D gene: -
CDR3 DNA: TGTGCCAGCGCCCGGGGACTGAGCTCCTACGAGCAGTACTTC
CDR3 protein: CASARGLSSYEQYF

V gene: TRBV6-2/TRBV6-3
CDR3 length: 15
clone size: -
J gene: TRBJ1-5
D gene: -
CDR3 DNA: TGTGCCAGCAGCCCTAGGAGGGGTTCCCATCAGCCCCAGCATTTT
CDR3 protein: CASSPRRGSHQPQHF

V gene: TRBV5-1
CDR3 length: 15
clone size: -
J gene: TRBJ2-3
D gene: TRBD1
CDR3 DNA: TGCGCCAGCAGCGACGTGGGACAGAGCACAGATACGCAGTATTTT
CDR3 protein: CASSDVGQSTDTQYF

V gene: TRBV11-2
CDR3 length: 15
clone size: few
J gene: TRBJ2-1
D gene: -
CDR3 DNA: TGTGCCAGCAGCTTGGGGGGACAGAAGTACAATGAGCAGTTCTTC
CDR3 protein: CASSLGGQKYNEQFF

V gene: TRBV29-1
CDR3 length: 15
clone size: many
J gene: TRBJ2-3
D gene: TRBD2
CDR3 DNA: TGCAGCGTTGAAGGACTAGCGGGGTCCACAGATACGCAGTATTTT
CDR3 protein: CSVEGLAGSTDTQYF

V gene: TRBV11-2
CDR3 length: 15
clone size: few
J gene: TRBJ2-7
D gene: TRBD2
CDR3 DNA: TGTGCCAGCAGTCCCGGGACTAGCGGGAGGGTCGAGCAGTACTTC
CDR3 protein: CASSPGTSGRVEQYF

V gene: TRBV10-3
CDR3 length: 13
clone size: many
J gene: TRBJ2-1
D gene: TRBD2
CDR3 DNA: TGTGCCATCAGTTCCGGGGGGGCCGATGAGCAGTTCTTC
CDR3 protein: CAISSGGADEQFF

V gene: TRBV4-3
CDR3 length: 17
clone size: -
J gene: TRBJ2-1
D gene: TRBD2
CDR3 DNA: TGCGCCAGCAGCCCCCAACCGGGACTAGCGGGAGTTGGTGAGCAGTTCTTC
CDR3 protein: CASSPQPGLAGVGEQFF

V gene: TRBV7-2
CDR3 length: 15
clone size: -
J gene: TRBJ2-1
D gene: TRBD2
CDR3 DNA: TGTGCCAGCAGCTTCCTAGCGGGCGCTTACAATGAGCAGTTCTTC
CDR3 protein: CASSFLAGAYNEQFF

V gene: TRBV3-1
CDR3 length: 14
clone size: -
J gene: TRBJ2-1
D gene: -
CDR3 DNA: TGTGCCAGCAGCCAAGGGGGACCCCACAATGAGCAGTTCTTC
CDR3 protein: CASSQGGPHNEQFF

V gene: TRBV29-1
CDR3 length: 14
clone size: -
J gene: TRBJ2-2
D gene: TRBD1
CDR3 DNA: TGCAGCGTTTCCGACAGGGCCGACACCGGGGAGCTGTTTTTT
CDR3 protein: CSVSDRADTGELFF

V gene: TRBV7-9
CDR3 length: 15
clone size: -
J gene: TRBJ1-5
D gene: -
CDR3 DNA: TGTGCCAGCAGCTTAGGGTACCGGGCAGAACAGCCCCAGCATTTT
CDR3 protein: CASSLGYRAEQPQHF

V gene: TRBV6-5
CDR3 length: 19
clone size: -
J gene: TRBJ2-1
D gene: TRBD2
CDR3 DNA: TGTGCCAGCAGCAAGGGGGTAGCGGGAGGGCCGGGCTCCTACAATGAGCAGTTCTTC
CDR3 protein: CASSKGVAGGPGSYNEQFF

V gene: TRBV6-1
CDR3 length: 16
clone size: -
J gene: TRBJ1-1
D gene: TRBD1
CDR3 DNA: TGTGCCAGCAGTGAATTGGGACAGGGGTACGACACTGAAGCTTTCTTT
CDR3 protein: CASSELGQGYDTEAFF

V gene: TRBV7-9
CDR3 length: 15
clone size: -
J gene: TRBJ2-7
D gene: -
CDR3 DNA: TGTGCCAGCAGCTTAGCGCAGCCCAGGACCCCCGAGCAGTACTTC
CDR3 protein: CASSLAQPRTPEQYF

V gene: TRBV20-1
CDR3 length: 13
clone size: few
J gene: TRBJ2-4
D gene: -
CDR3 DNA: TGCAGTGCTAGGTGGGGGCAGGGTCACATTCAGTACTTC
CDR3 protein: CSARWGQGHIQYF

V gene: TRBV6-5
CDR3 length: 15
clone size: -
J gene: TRBJ2-6
D gene: -
CDR3 DNA: TGTGCCAGCAGAGGACTGAGCTCTGGGGCCAACGTCCTGACTTTC
CDR3 protein: CASRGLSSGANVLTF

V gene: TRBV28
CDR3 length: 16
clone size: many
J gene: TRBJ1-5
D gene: -
CDR3 DNA: TGTGCCAGCAGTTCGATCCAGGGACATAGCAATCAGCCCCAGCATTTT
CDR3 protein: CASSSIQGHSNQPQHF

V gene: TRBV27
CDR3 length: 16
clone size: many
J gene: TRBJ2-1
D gene: TRBD2
CDR3 DNA: TGTGCCAGCAGTAGGAACGCGGGGGGCGTCTACAATGAGCAGTTCTTC
CDR3 protein: CASSRNAGGVYNEQFF

V gene: TRBV28
CDR3 length: 15
clone size: -
J gene: TRBJ2-7
D gene: -
CDR3 DNA: TGTGCCAGCAGTTGGGGGGGACAGACCTTTGTCGAGCAGTACTTC
CDR3 protein: CASSWGGQTFVEQYF

V gene: TRBV19
CDR3 length: 15
clone size: many
J gene: TRBJ2-7
D gene: TRBD2
CDR3 DNA: TGTGCCAGTAGTATTTTCAGCGGGACCTCCTACGAGCAGTACTTC
CDR3 protein: CASSIFSGTSYEQYF

V gene: TRBV29-1
CDR3 length: 13
clone size: -
J gene: TRBJ2-7
D gene: -
CDR3 DNA: TGCAGCGTGATGCGGCGCAGCTCCTACGAGCAGTACTTC
CDR3 protein: CSVMRRSSYEQYF

V gene: TRBV4-3
CDR3 length: 15
clone size: few
J gene: TRBJ2-1
D gene: -
CDR3 DNA: TGCGCCAGCAGCCAAGTCCCGGGCTCCTACAATGAGCAGTTCTTC
CDR3 protein: CASSQVPGSYNEQFF

V gene: TRBV7-9
CDR3 length: 14
clone size: -
J gene: TRBJ2-1
D gene: -
CDR3 DNA: TGTGCCAGCAGCTGGGCCGGGAACTACAATGAGCAGTTCTTC
CDR3 protein: CASSWAGNYNEQFF

V gene: TRBV4-3
CDR3 length: 14
clone size: many
J gene: TRBJ1-2
D gene: -
CDR3 DNA: TGCGCCAGCAGCTTGGGGACATCCAACTATGGCTACACCTTC
CDR3 protein: CASSLGTSNYGYTF

V gene: TRBV10-3
CDR3 length: 11
clone size: -
J gene: TRBJ1-2
D gene: -
CDR3 DNA: TGTGCCATCAGTGACGACTATGGCTACACCTTC
CDR3 protein: CAISDDYGYTF

V gene: TRBV20-1
CDR3 length: 15
clone size: few
J gene: TRBJ2-3
D gene: TRBD1
CDR3 DNA: TGCAGTGCTTTGGACAGGGAAGATTACACAGATACGCAGTATTTT
CDR3 protein: CSALDREDYTDTQYF

V gene: TRBV20-1
CDR3 length: 14
clone size: -
J gene: TRBJ2-3
D gene: -
CDR3 DNA: TGCAGTGCTCGACTGGCGAAGTCCGCAGATATGCAGTATTTT
CDR3 protein: CSARLAKSADMQYF

V gene: TRBV12-3/TRBV12-4
CDR3 length: 20
clone size: -
J gene: TRBJ2-1
D gene: TRBD2
CDR3 DNA: TGTGCCAGCAGACCGGGTCTCATCAGGACTAGCGGGGGGGCCTACAATGAGCAGTTCTTC
CDR3 protein: CASRPGLIRTSGGAYNEQFF

V gene: TRBV9
CDR3 length: 15
clone size: few
J gene: TRBJ2-1
D gene: TRBD2
CDR3 DNA: TGTGCCAGCAGCGTAGGAGCGGGGGCCTACAATGAGCAGTTCTTC
CDR3 protein: CASSVGAGAYNEQFF

V gene: TRBV4-2
CDR3 length: 17
clone size: many
J gene: TRBJ2-1
D gene: TRBD2
CDR3 DNA: TGTGCCAGCAGCCGACCCCCCGGGACTAGCGAGGGGAATGAGCAGTTCTTC
CDR3 protein: CASSRPPGTSEGNEQFF

V gene: TRBV10-1
CDR3 length: 11
clone size: many
J gene: TRBJ1-2
D gene: -
CDR3 DNA: TGCGCCAGCCCCAGGGAGGAGAGCTACACCTTC
CDR3 protein: CASPREESYTF

V gene: TRBV6-2/TRBV6-3
CDR3 length: 15
clone size: many
J gene: TRBJ1-1
D gene: TRBD1
CDR3 DNA: TGTGCCAGCAGCCCCCGATGGACAGGGAACACTGAAGCTTTCTTT
CDR3 protein: CASSPRWTGNTEAFF

V gene: TRBV6-2/TRBV6-3
CDR3 length: 16
clone size: -
J gene: TRBJ2-2
D gene: -
CDR3 DNA: TGTGCCAGCAGGCCCTCAACGACCAGCTACACCGGGGAGCTGTTTTTT
CDR3 protein: CASRPSTTSYTGELFF

V gene: TRBV6-2/TRBV6-3
CDR3 length: 18
clone size: -
J gene: TRBJ2-5
D gene: -
CDR3 DNA: TGTGCCAGCAGTTACTCTCCATGGGGACGCTCCGCCGGGGAGACCCAGTACTTC
CDR3 protein: CASSYSPWGRSAGETQYF

V gene: TRBV29-1
CDR3 length: 14
clone size: -
J gene: TRBJ2-7
D gene: TRBD2
CDR3 DNA: TGCAGCGGCATGACTAGCGGGAGGACCTACGAGCAGTACTTC
CDR3 protein: CSGMTSGRTYEQYF

V gene: TRBV28
CDR3 length: 16
clone size: -
J gene: TRBJ1-1
D gene: TRBD1
CDR3 DNA: TGTGCCAGCAGTTCGCAGGGGGCGGAGTGGGACACTGAAGCTTTCTTT
CDR3 protein: CASSSQGAEWDTEAFF

V gene: TRBV19
CDR3 length: 11
clone size: -
J gene: TRBJ2-4
D gene: -
CDR3 DNA: TGTGCCAGTACCCCCCGGGCCTTTCAGTACTTC
CDR3 protein: CASTPRAFQYF

V gene: TRBV28
CDR3 length: 14
clone size: many
J gene: TRBJ2-3
D gene: -
CDR3 DNA: TGTGCCAGCAGTCCCCCCCCGAGCACAGATACGCAGTATTTT
CDR3 protein: CASSPPPSTDTQYF